The 14 T cell receptor beta chains below all came from one sample that was sequenced in a study of T-cell reconstitution after alpha-beta-depleted transplantation in children. Unique molecular identifiers were incorporated into the prepared TCRbeta library. A single record per CDR3 protein comes from TCRdb applying MiXCR to the PCR reads. This table has 55,000 to 85,000 distinct CDR3 sequences, approximately 10% appearing once. Source: PBMCs, taken before TCRalphabeta/CD19-depleted stem cell transplant. The source of these receptors is a boy aged 5-17 years with acute myeloid leukemia, due to receive a stem cell transplant.

At least ten counts were recorded for this clonotype. This sequence joins TRBV27 and TRBJ1-1, with D possibly TRBD1 on 5 matching bases. CDR3 length: 15 amino acids. Per the germline V gene, CDR1 is MNHEY and CDR2 is SMNVEV (reference sequence). V was shortened by 2 bases and J by 0 bases, with 10 bases between the two germline ends. The CDR3 nucleotides are TGTGCCAGCAGTTTAGGGAGGGGCCTGAACACTGAAGCTTTCTTT. Amino acids: CASSLGRGLNTEAFF.

This clonotype was counted many times. Germline is not matched at one junction end, which may reflect a read error. The rearrangement links TRBV7-7 to TRBJ2-5; possible D gene TRBD1, 8 bases. The germline gives CDR1 SSHAT, CDR2 FNYEAQ (reference sequence). The CDR3 covers 14 residues. The CDR3 bases are TGTGCTAGCAGCAACGGACAGGGAGGGGAGACCCAGTACTTC. It encodes CASSNGQGGETQYF.

In its sample, this clonotype was seen many times. This chain links TRBV24-1 with TRBJ2-7; no reliable D call. Trimming left V 5 bases short and J 0 bases short, with 10 bases between. CDR3 length: 14 residues. Germline V gives CDR1 KGHDR, CDR2 SFDVKD. This chain's CDR3 is CATSGYNSSYEQYV. In nucleotides, the CDR3 is TGTGCCACCAGTGGTTACAACAGCTCCTACGAGCAGTACGTC.

V and J are TRBV11-2 and TRBJ2-2; D unclear. Germline V gene lookup returns CDR1 SGHAT and CDR2 FQNNGV. The CDR3 runs to 14 residues. Trimming removed 1 base from V and 4 bases from J, with 7 bases in between. The CDR3 DNA follows: TGTGCCAGCAGCTTAGTGGTGAGCACCGGGGAGCTGTTTTTT. Protein product: CASSLVVSTGELFF. Full variable domain (rest looked up from reference TRBV11-2 and TRBJ2-2): EAGVAQSPRYKIIEKRQSVAFWCNPISGHATLYWYQQILGQGPKLLIQFQNNGVVDDSQLPKDRFSAERLKGVDSTLKIQPAKLEDSAVYLCASSLVVSTGELFFGEGSRLTVL.

This clonotype was observed at least ten times. J is TRBJ2-6 and V is TRBV6-5; D is unclear. The V end lost 4 bases, the J end lost 3 bases, and 10 bases lay between the germline ends. The CDR3 runs 15 residues. Per the germline V gene, CDR1 is MNHEY and CDR2 is SVGAGI. The CDR3 is CASSSPRHGANVLTF. The CDR3 DNA follows: TGTGCCAGCAGTTCACCCCGACATGGGGCCAACGTCCTGACTTTC.

This clonotype showed up many times. The rearrangement uses TRBV7-8 and TRBJ2-5, with 10 nucleotides matching TRBD1. This CDR3 contains 14 residues. V dropped 7 bases and J dropped 5; count of bases not matched to a gene: 7. CDR1 and CDR2 from the germline V gene are SGHVS and FQNEAQ. CDR3 protein: CASTTTGGSETQYF. In DNA form, the CDR3 reads TGTGCCAGCACAACGACAGGGGGCTCGGAGACCCAGTACTTC.

Many counts were recorded for this clonotype. The CDR3 bases are TGCAGCGTTGCCACTAGCGGCACGGGGAATGAGCAGTTCTTC. Translation: CSVATSGTGNEQFF. The genes are TRBV29-1 and TRBJ2-1; TRBD2 agrees at 8 bases. The CDR3 loop spans 14 amino acids. The V gene end was trimmed by 4 bases and the J gene end by 7 bases; junction bases not matched to a gene: 9. Germline CDR1 and CDR2: SQVTM and ANQGSEA.

Comments on this clonotype: This may stem from a read error, because a much larger clone lies one nucleotide away. The chain joins TRBV10-3 to TRBJ2-6; maybe TRBD1 (6 bases). V was cut by 5 bases and J by 0 bases, with 20 bases left in between. The CDR3 sequence is 19 residues long. From germline, CDR1 is ENHRY and CDR2 SYGVKD. Here the CDR3 DNA reads TGTGCCATCAGTCCCGGGACATGGCTGAGAAGCTCTGGGGCCAACGTCCTGACTTTC. Encoded protein: CAISPGTWLRSSGANVLTF.

The chain carries TRBV12-3 or TRBV12-4 and TRBJ1-3; 7 bases fit TRBD1. The V and J ends lost 8 bases and 0 bases, in that order; junction bases with no gene match: 4. The CDR3 runs to 14 residues. Here the CDR3 reads CASLAGGSGNTIYF. CDR3 coding DNA: TGTGCCAGCCTGGCAGGGGGCTCTGGAAACACCATATATTTT.

This clonotype was counted at least ten times. In nucleotides, the CDR3 is TGCAGTGCTCGGGACAGGGGGCGGAGAAGCTATGGCTACACCTTC. This sequence encodes CSARDRGRRSYGYTF. The chain is built from TRBV20-1 and TRBJ1-2; TRBD1 aligns across 12 bases. The length of the CDR3 is 15 residues. In germline, CDR1 is DFQATT, CDR2 SNEGSKA (reference sequence). Trimming took 5 bases from V and 4 from J; bases not matched to a gene: 8.

Ten or more counts support this clonotype. The chain links TRBV20-1 to TRBJ2-5; 9 bases are shared with TRBD2. The CDR3 runs to 15 residues. J gave up 4 bases and V 5 bases, and 11 bases lay outside the gene matches. Germline loops: CDR1 DFQATT, CDR2 SNEGSKA (reference sequence). The CDR3 DNA sequence: TGCAGTGCTTCTGGGGTTCTAGCGGGAATAGAGACCCAGTACTTC. It encodes CSASGVLAGIETQYF.

This clonotype was seen only a few times. The V gene is TRBV11-2, the J gene TRBJ2-1, with TRBD2 identical over 8 bases. This CDR3 region has 18 residues. Germline V CDR1 and CDR2: SGHAT, FQNNGV. J was trimmed by 4 bases and V by 5 bases; bases with no gene match: 16. The CDR3: CASSPRLNSGTSYNEQFF. The CDR3 DNA reads TGTGCCAGCAGCCCTCGGTTGAATAGCGGGACCTCATACAATGAGCAGTTCTTC.

This clonotype was recorded many times. The chain has TRBV2 and TRBJ2-7; D possibly matches TRBD1 or TRBD2 (5 bases each). Per germline, CDR1 SNHLY and CDR2 FYNNEI. There are 12 residues in the CDR3. Trimming pared 7 bases from V and 2 bases from J, leaving 9 bases between. This CDR3 reads CASMGVPYEQYF. CDR3 bases: TGTGCCAGCATGGGGGTTCCCTACGAGCAGTACTTC.

At least ten counts were recorded for this clonotype. V gene TRBV10-3 combines with J gene TRBJ2-3, with 12 positions matching TRBD2. The V segment lost 3 bases and the J segment 1 base; nucleotides outside the gene matches: 8. CDR1 and CDR2 (germline): ENHRY, SYGVKD. The CDR3 extends over 18 amino acids. The CDR3 sequence is CAISETRTSGERTDTQYF. CDR3 DNA sequence: TGTGCCATCAGTGAAACTAGGACTAGCGGGGAACGCACAGATACGCAGTATTTT.